This T cell receptor (beta chain) was retrieved from a study of PD-L1 blockade in urothelial cancer. Study as a whole: Patients started atezolizumab in the mid-2010s, 1,200 mg intravenously every 3 weeks. Bladder-origin urothelial cancer in males described twenty-five of the 29 patients. Typically, measured as a median, blood samples had 141,255 T cells. The authors examined blood 3 weeks (second dose) and 6 weeks after treatment start.

This sample's time point: peripheral blood 6 weeks after treatment start. Germline V gene lookup returns CDR1 SGHTA and CDR2 FQGNSA. Trimming took off 1 base at V and 1 base at J, with 11 bases between the two ends. CDR3 length: 16 amino acids. The protocol was immunoSEQ multiplex PCR, while the TCRdb copy is restricted to in-frame clones and leaves out a portion. The top ten hold about 0.87% of the sample, which has 75,000 to 95,000 clones, about 91% seen once. V and J are TRBV7-2 and TRBJ1-5, with D maybe TRBD1 (6 bases). This sequence originates from a woman of 80 years or more with urothelial cancer. Here the sequenced sample was PBMCs, taken around atezolizumab (anti-PD-L1) treatment. The CDR3 DNA reads TGTGCCAGCAGCTTAGGAGGGGGTAGGAGCAATCAGCCCCAGCATTTT. This sequence encodes CASSLGGGRSNQPQHF.